Below, 11 T cell receptor beta chains from the same sample are listed, as sequenced in a study of cytomegalovirus exposure and HLA in healthy donors. TCRdb's copy holds only in-frame clones and misses some; the assay was immunoSEQ multiplex PCR. The sample lists under 150,000 clones, 90% to 95% seen once, with about 0.64% in the top ten. Sequencing was done on a sample of PBMCs. These receptors were obtained from a man between 18 and 35 years old in good health and CMV-seronegative.

The V and J genes are TRBV5-1 and TRBJ2-3; 7 bases agree with TRBD1. V shed 3 bases and J 4 bases; nucleotides not matched to a gene: 8. CDR1 and CDR2 (germline): SGHRS, YFSETQ. CDR3 length equals 15 residues. The CDR3 reads CASSSRHQGADTQYF. Here the CDR3 DNA reads TGCGCCAGCAGCTCCCGACACCAGGGGGCAGATACGCAGTATTTT.

The CDR3 DNA follows: TGTGCCAGCAGCCCCTATGAAAAACTGTTTTTT. Its protein product is CASSPYEKLFF. V and J are TRBV6-6 and TRBJ1-4; D remains ambiguous. Deletions cut 6 bases from V and 6 bases from J, with 5 bases between. Germline values: CDR1 MNHNY, CDR2 SVGAGI (reference sequence). The CDR3 is made up of 11 amino acids.

DNA for the CDR3: TGTGCCGGACAGGGGACTAACTATGGCTACACCTTC. It codes for CAGQGTNYGYTF. V gene TRBV30 combines with J gene TRBJ1-2, with TRBD1 matching 9 bases. Germline assignment: CDR1 GTSNPN and CDR2 SVGIG (reference sequence). CDR3 length equals 12 residues. V was pared by 8 bases and J by 0 bases, with 1 base of the junction left unmatched.

The chain joins TRBV7-9 to TRBJ2-7; tentatively, D is TRBD1 (6 bases). The CDR3 covers 13 residues. Germline lookup yields CDR1 SEHNR and CDR2 FQNEAQ (reference sequence). Trimming took off 5 bases at V and 3 bases at J, with 11 bases between the two ends. CDR3 sequence (DNA): TGTGCCAGCAGCAGACAGGAAAGCTACGAGCAGTACTTC. It is translated as CASSRQESYEQYF.

The chain links TRBV10-1 to TRBJ2-1, with 8 bases matching TRBD1. CDR1 is WNHNN and CDR2 is SYGVQD in the germline V gene (reference sequence). V lost 3 bases, J lost 4 bases, and 8 bases stayed unmatched. This CDR3 has 16 residues. The CDR3 DNA follows: TGCGCCAGCAGTGATGTAGGGACAGGAGTTTACAATGAGCAGTTCTTC. This gives the protein CASSDVGTGVYNEQFF.

The chain uses TRBV11-1 and TRBJ2-7; D remains ambiguous. The CDR3 is 13 residues long. With 3 bases removed from V and 7 bases from J, the gap between germline ends came to 13 bases. Germline CDR1 and CDR2: SGHAT and FQDESV (reference sequence). Here the CDR3 reads CASSFGTAGEQYF. In DNA, the CDR3 is TGTGCCAGCAGCTTTGGTACAGCTGGGGAGCAGTACTTC.

This clone showed up just once. The chain recombines TRBV5-1 with TRBJ2-5, with 10 bases fitting TRBD1. J gave up 3 bases and V 5 bases, and 7 bases lay outside the gene matches. CDR3 size: 15 residues. CDR1 is SGHRS, CDR2 YFSETQ, per germline. CDR3 in DNA: TGCGCCAGCAGTTCGGGACAGGGGCACGAAGAGACCCAGTACTTC. Translating it yields CASSSGQGHEETQYF.

V is TRBV5-4 and J is TRBJ1-2; 7 bases match TRBD1. The CDR3 has 15 residues. V dropped 0 bases and J dropped 4; count of bases not matched to a gene: 6. Per germline, CDR1 SGHNT and CDR2 YYREEE (reference sequence). CDR3 protein: CASSLAQGSSYGYTF. The CDR3 bases are TGTGCCAGCAGCTTGGCACAGGGGAGTTCCTATGGCTACACCTTC.

The chain is built from TRBV9 and TRBJ2-1; 9 positions match TRBD2. Unmatched junction bases numbered 4, after V lost 0 bases and J lost 6 bases. The length of the CDR3 is 15 residues. Germline CDR1 is SGDLS and CDR2 is YYNGEE. CDR3 sequence (DNA): TGTGCCAGCAGCGTAGAGGCTAGCGGGACCAATGAGCAGTTCTTC. Its translation is CASSVEASGTNEQFF.

V usage is TRBV7-2 and J usage is TRBJ2-7, with 7 bases identical to TRBD2. V lost 4 bases and J lost 4; bases outside the gene matches: 7. The CDR3 is 14 residues long. The V gene's germline CDR1 is SGHTA and CDR2 FQGNSA. The CDR3 loop is CASSYRTRGYEQYV. The CDR3, as DNA: TGTGCCAGCAGCTATAGGACGCGGGGGTACGAGCAGTACGTC.

This chain links TRBV18 with TRBJ1-1; D is possibly TRBD1 (5 bases). The germline gives CDR1 KGHSH, CDR2 LQKENI. This CDR3 has 16 residues. The V end was cut by 0 bases, the J end by 1 base, with 12 bases between. The CDR3 DNA follows: TGTGCCAGCTCACCACCGTCGGGGAGGGGGAACACTGAAGCTTTCTTT. Its translation: CASSPPSGRGNTEAFF.